The rows below give T cell receptor beta chains drawn from one sample of a study of cytomegalovirus exposure and HLA in healthy donors. Sequencing used immunoSEQ multiplex PCR; TCRdb keeps in-frame clones, though not all of them. The data show more than 90,000 clones, with 80% to 85% seen just once and roughly 22% held by the top ten. The sample was PBMCs. The receptors stem from a man aged 25 to 45 in good health and CMV-seropositive. Both conserved end residues are part of each CDR3. D genes are given only for firm matches. Part of the rows lack a size; the others show once, few, many or a class for expanded clones.

abundance: .; v_gene: TRBV13; d_gene: .; j_gene: TRBJ1-1; CDR3nt: TGTGCCAGCAGCTTAAAGCTCCGGGAAGCTTTCTTT; CDR3aa: CASSLKLREAFF
abundance: .; v_gene: TRBV7-2; d_gene: .; j_gene: TRBJ2-7; CDR3nt: TGTGCCAGCAGCTTAATGGGGAGCTCCTACGAGCAGTACTTC; CDR3aa: CASSLMGSSYEQYF
abundance: .; v_gene: TRBV7-9; d_gene: .; j_gene: TRBJ2-1; CDR3nt: TGTGCCAGCAGCTGGACGGCCGGGACTCTAAATGAGCAGTTCTTC; CDR3aa: CASSWTAGTLNEQFF
abundance: .; v_gene: TRBV15; d_gene: .; j_gene: TRBJ2-1; CDR3nt: TGTGCCACCAGCAAGGAGGGACTTTGGGACAATGAGCAGTTCTTC; CDR3aa: CATSKEGLWDNEQFF
abundance: .; v_gene: TRBV5-1; d_gene: .; j_gene: TRBJ2-1; CDR3nt: TGCGCCAGCAGCTTGTTGTCCCCACCCCAGGATGAGCAGTTCTTC; CDR3aa: CASSLLSPPQDEQFF
abundance: .; v_gene: TRBV6-4; d_gene: TRBD2; j_gene: TRBJ2-7; CDR3nt: TGTGCCAGCAAGCTCTTGGGACTAGCGGGACTAAGCTCCTACGAGCAGTACTTC; CDR3aa: CASKLLGLAGLSSYEQYF
abundance: .; v_gene: TRBV5-1; d_gene: .; j_gene: TRBJ2-6; CDR3nt: TGCGCCAGCAAAACTAAAAGCTCTGGGGCCAACGTCCTGACTTTC; CDR3aa: CASKTKSSGANVLTF
abundance: .; v_gene: TRBV5-1; d_gene: .; j_gene: TRBJ2-1; CDR3nt: TGCGCCAGCAGAGGGACATCCTCCTACAATGAGCAGTTCTTC; CDR3aa: CASRGTSSYNEQFF
abundance: .; v_gene: TRBV27; d_gene: TRBD2; j_gene: TRBJ2-1; CDR3nt: TGTGCCAGCAGTTTGAGGGCGGGGGGCCTCTACAATGAGCAGTTCTTC; CDR3aa: CASSLRAGGLYNEQFF
abundance: few; v_gene: TRBV5-6; d_gene: TRBD1; j_gene: TRBJ1-4; CDR3nt: TGTGCCAGCAGCTTGGGGCCCGGGACAGGAGAAAAACTGTTTTTT; CDR3aa: CASSLGPGTGEKLFF
abundance: .; v_gene: TRBV6-6; d_gene: .; j_gene: TRBJ2-5; CDR3nt: TGTGCCAGCAAGATACAGGGCCAAGAGACCCAGTACTTC; CDR3aa: CASKIQGQETQYF
abundance: .; v_gene: TRBV18; d_gene: TRBD1; j_gene: TRBJ2-7; CDR3nt: TGTGCCAGCTCACCAACAGGGGGAGGCTACGAGCAGTACTTC; CDR3aa: CASSPTGGGYEQYF
abundance: few; v_gene: TRBV10-3; d_gene: .; j_gene: TRBJ2-1; CDR3nt: TGTGCCATCAGGGACAGTTCCAATGAGCAGTTCTTC; CDR3aa: CAIRDSSNEQFF
abundance: .; v_gene: TRBV19; d_gene: TRBD1; j_gene: TRBJ1-5; CDR3nt: TGTGCCAGTAGTATGAAAGGGGGCCTGAGCAATCAGCCCCAGCATTTT; CDR3aa: CASSMKGGLSNQPQHF
abundance: few; v_gene: TRBV5-1; d_gene: TRBD1; j_gene: TRBJ1-2; CDR3nt: TGCGCCAGCAGCTCCTACGGGACAGGGTCTGGCTACACCTTC; CDR3aa: CASSSYGTGSGYTF
abundance: once; v_gene: TRBV5-1; d_gene: .; j_gene: TRBJ1-4; CDR3nt: TGCGCCAGCAGCTTAGACACCGATAATGAAAAACTGTTTTTT; CDR3aa: CASSLDTDNEKLFF
abundance: .; v_gene: TRBV5-1; d_gene: .; j_gene: TRBJ1-1; CDR3nt: TGCGCCAGCAGCTTCATAGCAGAGGTCGAAGCTTTCTTT; CDR3aa: CASSFIAEVEAFF
abundance: .; v_gene: TRBV6-4; d_gene: TRBD2; j_gene: TRBJ2-2; CDR3nt: TGTGCCAGCAGTGAAGCGGGGGGCACCGGGGAGCTGTTTTTT; CDR3aa: CASSEAGGTGELFF
abundance: .; v_gene: TRBV5-1; d_gene: .; j_gene: TRBJ1-6; CDR3nt: TGCGCCAGCAGCTTGTATGGGAGCAATTCACCCCTCCACTTT; CDR3aa: CASSLYGSNSPLHF
abundance: .; v_gene: TRBV7-2; d_gene: .; j_gene: TRBJ1-1; CDR3nt: TGTGCCAGCAGCCCTTACCAGGGAGGATGGACTGAAGCTTTCTTT; CDR3aa: CASSPYQGGWTEAFF
abundance: .; v_gene: TRBV27; d_gene: .; j_gene: TRBJ1-5; CDR3nt: TGTGCCAGCAGTTTCGGCAGAGGGCAGCCCCAGCATTTT; CDR3aa: CASSFGRGQPQHF
abundance: once; v_gene: TRBV5-1; d_gene: TRBD1; j_gene: TRBJ1-2; CDR3nt: TGCGCCAGCAGCTTTGGGGACAGATTCGAGTATGGCTACACCTTC; CDR3aa: CASSFGDRFEYGYTF
abundance: .; v_gene: TRBV13; d_gene: .; j_gene: TRBJ1-6; CDR3nt: TGTGCCAACAGCTTAGAAGGGGTGAGCTCCTATAATTCACCCCTCCACTTT; CDR3aa: CANSLEGVSSYNSPLHF
abundance: .; v_gene: TRBV5-4; d_gene: TRBD1; j_gene: TRBJ2-5; CDR3nt: TGTGCCAGCAGCTGGGACAGCCTAGAGACCCAGTACTTC; CDR3aa: CASSWDSLETQYF
abundance: .; v_gene: TRBV5-1; d_gene: .; j_gene: TRBJ1-5; CDR3nt: TGCGCCAGCAGCTTGGACGCGACGGAGTATCAGCCCCAGCATTTT; CDR3aa: CASSLDATEYQPQHF
abundance: .; v_gene: TRBV7-8; d_gene: .; j_gene: TRBJ1-5; CDR3nt: TGTGCCAGCAGCTCCCGGGGGGGCAGAGGCAATCAGCCCCAGCATTTT; CDR3aa: CASSSRGGRGNQPQHF
abundance: .; v_gene: TRBV9; d_gene: .; j_gene: TRBJ1-2; CDR3nt: TGTGCCAGCAGCGTTATCGGAGGATATGGCTACACCTTC; CDR3aa: CASSVIGGYGYTF
abundance: .; v_gene: TRBV18; d_gene: .; j_gene: TRBJ2-2; CDR3nt: TGTGCCAGCTCACCAGGGCGAGACACCGGGGAGCTGTTTTTT; CDR3aa: CASSPGRDTGELFF
abundance: .; v_gene: TRBV19; d_gene: TRBD1; j_gene: TRBJ1-2; CDR3nt: TGTGCCAGTAGTGCCCGGGACAGGACATATGGCTACACCTTC; CDR3aa: CASSARDRTYGYTF
abundance: .; v_gene: TRBV5-1; d_gene: .; j_gene: TRBJ1-1; CDR3nt: TGCGCCAGCAGCTTGGGACGGAGGTCGAACACTGAAGCTTTCTTT; CDR3aa: CASSLGRRSNTEAFF
abundance: .; v_gene: TRBV28; d_gene: .; j_gene: TRBJ2-5; CDR3nt: TGTGCCAGCAGTCCCCTGGGGGCAGGGAAAGAGACCCAGTACTTC; CDR3aa: CASSPLGAGKETQYF